This is a list of T cell receptor beta chains from one sample in a study of blood T cell repertoires in COVID-19. Produced via immunoSEQ multiplex PCR; TCRdb's table is partial and in-frame only. The sample carries some 160,000 clones, around 80% recorded once. The specimen sequenced was PBMCs or T cells enriched from blood (not recorded which). The source of these receptors is a woman aged 55-75 years who had recovered from COVID-19. The CDR3 runs from the conserved cysteine through the conserved F or W. D genes are given only for firm matches. The size field is filled for only some rows; it gives once, few, many or a size class.

-,TRBV29-1,TRBJ2-1,-,TGCAGCGCCGTCAGCAATGAGCAGTTCTTC,CSAVSNEQFF
-,TRBV19,TRBJ1-2,-,TGTGCCAGTAGTACTGACCGGGGAGGGGACTATGGCTACACCTTC,CASSTDRGGDYGYTF
-,TRBV5-1,TRBJ2-1,TRBD2,TGCGCCAGCAGCTTGGCCGGGGGGGTCAATGAGCAGTTCTTC,CASSLAGGVNEQFF
-,TRBV5-1,TRBJ2-7,TRBD1,TGCGCCAGCAGCTTGACGGGACAGGGTAACTACGAGCAGTACTTC,CASSLTGQGNYEQYF
once,TRBV19,TRBJ2-5,-,TGTGCCAGTAGAGATAGTTCTAGAGAGACCCAGTACTTC,CASRDSSRETQYF
-,TRBV13,TRBJ2-5,-,TGTGCCAGCAGCTTCCGGGACTTACAAGAGACCCAGTACTTC,CASSFRDLQETQYF
once,TRBV14,TRBJ1-6,TRBD1,TGTGCCAGCAGCCAGGGACAGCCGAATTCACCCCTCCACTTT,CASSQGQPNSPLHF
-,TRBV2,TRBJ1-1,-,TGTGCCAGCAGTGAGGAAGGCGGGTCTGACGGAGCTTTCTTT,CASSEEGGSDGAFF
few,TRBV29-1,TRBJ2-3,TRBD1,TGCAGCGTCGAAGGACAGGGTTACACAGATACGCAGTATTTT,CSVEGQGYTDTQYF
-,TRBV19,TRBJ1-6,TRBD1,TGTGCCGTCGGCAGGGGGAATTCACCCCTCCACTTT,CAVGRGNSPLHF
-,TRBV5-5,TRBJ2-5,-,TGTGCCAGCAGCCTGGAGGGAGGGGGAAGGGAGACCCAGTACTTC,CASSLEGGGRETQYF
-,TRBV7-2,TRBJ2-7,TRBD2,TGTGCCAGCAGCTTAGACTCCCGACTAGCCGAGCAGTACTTC,CASSLDSRLAEQYF
-,TRBV6-5,TRBJ2-1,TRBD1,TGTGCCAGCAGAAAAGAGACAGGGGTAGGGAATGAGCAGTTCTTC,CASRKETGVGNEQFF
-,TRBV20-1,TRBJ1-6,-,TGCAGTGCTAGTGCCTATGGGGCGGGGGAGAATTCACCCCTCCACTTT,CSASAYGAGENSPLHF
-,TRBV7-3,TRBJ2-3,-,TGTGCCAGCAGCTCTTACGGGGGGCATGACACAGATACGCAGTATTTT,CASSSYGGHDTDTQYF
-,TRBV18,TRBJ1-1,-,TGTGCCAGCTCACCCGCTACCCCCGGGGGGGCTGGCACTGAAGCTTTCTTT,CASSPATPGGAGTEAFF
-,TRBV9,TRBJ2-1,-,TGTGCCAGCAACCCCCGCGGGGACAATGAGCAGTTCTTC,CASNPRGDNEQFF
-,TRBV4-1,TRBJ1-6,-,TGCGCCAGCAGCTTTGAGGATAAGACAGAGAGCTCCTATAATTCACCCCTCCACTTT,CASSFEDKTESSYNSPLHF
-,TRBV7-2,TRBJ2-3,TRBD2,TGTGCCAGCAGCCCGCTAGCGGGGGGATCAGATACGCAGTATTTT,CASSPLAGGSDTQYF
-,TRBV20-1,TRBJ1-1,TRBD1,TGCAGTGCTAGTAAAAGTCGCAGGGGGTATACTGAAGCTTTCTTT,CSASKSRRGYTEAFF
-,TRBV5-4,TRBJ2-7,-,TGTGCCAGCAGCTCCGACCGAACTACCTACGAGCAGTACTTC,CASSSDRTTYEQYF
few,TRBV4-1,TRBJ1-2,-,TGCGCCAGCAGCCAAGGGTACGGGAACTATGGCTACACCTTC,CASSQGYGNYGYTF
-,TRBV5-4,TRBJ2-1,-,TGTGCCAGCAGCTTGCCGTGGGACTCTGGCAATGAGCAGTTCTTC,CASSLPWDSGNEQFF
-,TRBV19,TRBJ1-2,-,TGTGCCAGTAGCCGGTCCGGGACTCGTGGCTACACCTTC,CASSRSGTRGYTF
once,TRBV15,TRBJ2-7,-,TGTGCCACCAGCACCAGAGGGCCAAGCTCCTACGAGCAGTACTTC,CATSTRGPSSYEQYF
-,TRBV6-5,TRBJ1-3,-,TGTGCCAGCAGGCAGGGATCTGGAAACACCATATATTTT,CASRQGSGNTIYF
-,TRBV9,TRBJ2-7,-,TGTGCCAGCAGCGGCTTTGGATCGGGCGAGCAGTACTTC,CASSGFGSGEQYF
-,TRBV4-1,TRBJ2-3,TRBD2,TGCGCCAGCAGCCAAGATCTACTAGCGGGGGTGACAGATACGCAGTATTTT,CASSQDLLAGVTDTQYF
-,TRBV7-2,TRBJ2-7,TRBD2,TGTGCCAGCAGCTTCGGACTAGCGGGAAAAAGGGAGCAGTACTTC,CASSFGLAGKREQYF
-,TRBV9,TRBJ2-3,-,TGTGCCAGCAGCCTTGCCCCGGGACTCCCTAGCACAGATACGCAGTATTTT,CASSLAPGLPSTDTQYF
-,TRBV7-8,TRBJ1-1,-,TGTGCCAGCAGCTTAGAGGGGCGCATCCCGGGTGAAGCTTTCTTT,CASSLEGRIPGEAFF
-,TRBV6-5,TRBJ1-2,-,TGTGCCAGCAGTTACTCAGGGGCTGGCTATGGCTACACCTTC,CASSYSGAGYGYTF
-,TRBV4-1,TRBJ1-3,TRBD1,TGCGCCAGCAGCCAAGAGCCAGGGGGGTTCTCTGGAAACACCATATATTTT,CASSQEPGGFSGNTIYF
-,TRBV6-1,TRBJ2-3,-,TGTGCCAGCAGTGAAGTAGGAGACACGCAGTATTTT,CASSEVGDTQYF
-,TRBV19,TRBJ2-3,-,TGTGCCAGTAGTATAGTACCACAGGGCACAGATACGCAGTATTTT,CASSIVPQGTDTQYF
-,TRBV18,TRBJ1-4,-,TGTGCCAGCTCACCGTCACAGGGCTCAGGGCGTGGGGAAAAACTGTTTTTT,CASSPSQGSGRGEKLFF
once,TRBV6-5,TRBJ1-1,-,TGTGCCAGCAGTCCCGGCGGTGAGAACACTGAAGCTTTCTTT,CASSPGGENTEAFF
-,TRBV18,TRBJ1-2,-,TGTGCCAGCTCACCTATCAGGGATGCGAACGGCTACACCTTC,CASSPIRDANGYTF
-,TRBV18,TRBJ2-1,-,TGTGCCAGCTCACTAGCCTCCTACAATGAGCAGTTCTTC,CASSLASYNEQFF
-,TRBV5-4,TRBJ1-5,TRBD1,TGTGCCAGCAGCCTGGATCTCGGGACAGGGATGTATCAGCCCCAGCATTTT,CASSLDLGTGMYQPQHF
few,TRBV27,TRBJ1-1,-,TGTGCCAGCAGTTTATACGGACAACCAGATTCGAACACTGAAGCTTTCTTT,CASSLYGQPDSNTEAFF
-,TRBV12-3/TRBV12-4,TRBJ1-1,TRBD1,TGTGCCAGCAGGAAACAGGGGTATAGTGAAGCTTTCTTT,CASRKQGYSEAFF
few,TRBV3-1/TRBV3-2,TRBJ1-3,-,TGTGCCAGCAGCCTCCCCGGTCGAGGCGTCTCTGGAAACACCATATATTTT,CASSLPGRGVSGNTIYF
-,TRBV25-1,TRBJ1-1,-,TGTGCCAGCAGTGAAGGGGGGGCCACTGAAGCTTTCTTT,CASSEGGATEAFF
-,TRBV6-5,TRBJ2-7,-,TGTGCCAGCAGTTACGGCCCTGTCTACGAGCAGTACTTC,CASSYGPVYEQYF
-,TRBV7-8,TRBJ2-2,TRBD1,TGTGCCAGCAGCCCGCGACAGGGTACCGGGGAGCTGTTTTTT,CASSPRQGTGELFF
-,TRBV29-1,TRBJ2-1,-,TGCAGCGTTGAAGACCTCAATGAGCAGTTCTTC,CSVEDLNEQFF